Listed below are T cell receptor beta chains from one sample, sequenced in a study of cytomegalovirus exposure and HLA in healthy donors. The method was immunoSEQ multiplex PCR; TCRdb's version includes in-frame clones alone and lacks a portion of them. The sample holds about 100,000 clones, 75% to 85% seen once. Material: PBMCs. The receptors originated from a woman in her forties or fifties in good health and CMV-seropositive. CDR3s include the opening cysteine and the closing phenylalanine or tryptophan. D genes are given only for firm matches. The size entry is marked missing in some rows and otherwise reads once, few, many or a size class.

>TRBV19|NA|TRBJ2-1|few
TGTGCCAGTAACCCAGGGAAGAATTACAATGAGCAGTTCTTC
CASNPGKNYNEQFF
>TRBV11-2|TRBD1|TRBJ1-2|NA
TGTGCCAGCAGCTCCGGGACAGGGGTCACAATCTATGGCTACACCTTC
CASSSGTGVTIYGYTF
>TRBV7-3|TRBD2|TRBJ2-3|NA
TGTGCCAGCAGCTTAATAGTTCTAGCGGGAGGTGCAGATACGCAGTATTTT
CASSLIVLAGGADTQYF
>TRBV5-1|NA|TRBJ2-3|NA
TGCGCCAGCAGCTTGTTCCAGGATACGCAGTATTTT
CASSLFQDTQYF
>TRBV7-9|NA|TRBJ1-1|NA
TGTGCCAGCAGCTTACACAGGGCGAGTGAAGCTTTCTTT
CASSLHRASEAFF
>TRBV30|NA|TRBJ1-2|NA
TGTGCCTGGAGTGTACATCCCATCACTAACTATGGCTACACCTTC
CAWSVHPITNYGYTF
>TRBV5-4|TRBD2|TRBJ2-7|NA
TGTGCCAGCAGAGCCGGGACTAGCGGGCGACCTTCCTACGAGCAGTACTTC
CASRAGTSGRPSYEQYF
>TRBV6-1|NA|TRBJ1-3|once
TGTGCCAGCACAGGAGGGCGTCCCGGGGGCACCATATATTTT
CASTGGRPGGTIYF
>TRBV6-1|NA|TRBJ1-6|NA
TGTGCCAGCAGTGATGACAGTACCTCACCCCTCCACTTT
CASSDDSTSPLHF
>TRBV9|NA|TRBJ1-4|NA
TGTGCCAGCAGCGTAAGGGCGGGGGGTGAAAAACTGTTTTTT
CASSVRAGGEKLFF
>TRBV27|TRBD1|TRBJ1-6|NA
TGTGCCAGCAGCCTTACCCGACAGGGGAATAATTCACCCCTCCACTTT
CASSLTRQGNNSPLHF
>TRBV23-1|TRBD2|TRBJ2-1|NA
TGCGCCAGCAGTCACGGGACTAGCGGAGACAATGAGCAGTTCTTC
CASSHGTSGDNEQFF
>TRBV2|TRBD1|TRBJ2-3|NA
TGTGCCAGCATAGGGGGCCCAGATACGCAGTATTTT
CASIGGPDTQYF
>TRBV9|TRBD1|TRBJ1-1|NA
TGTGCCAGCAGCGTAGTGACAGGGGGGGAAGCTTTCTTT
CASSVVTGGEAFF
>TRBV19|NA|TRBJ2-7|few
TGTGCCAGTAGCGTTTCTACGAACGAGCAGTACTTC
CASSVSTNEQYF
>TRBV5-6|TRBD1|TRBJ1-1|NA
TGTGCCAGCAGCGCCGGGACAGGGAACACTGAAGCTTTCTTT
CASSAGTGNTEAFF
>TRBV9|TRBD2|TRBJ2-3|NA
TGTGCCAGCAGCGGCCATGGGGGGGGAAGCACAGATACGCAGTATTTT
CASSGHGGGSTDTQYF
>TRBV7-9|NA|TRBJ2-1|once
TGTGCCAGCAGCTTACTCGGGACTGAAGTCACTGAGCAGTTCTTC
CASSLLGTEVTEQFF
>TRBV27|NA|TRBJ2-1|NA
TGTGCCAGCAGTTTAATTGTGGGGGGCAATGAGCAGTTCTTC
CASSLIVGGNEQFF
>TRBV9|NA|TRBJ2-7|NA
TGTGCCAGCAGCGTAGATGCTAGCGCTTCCTACGAGCAGTACTTC
CASSVDASASYEQYF
>TRBV30|TRBD1|TRBJ1-5|NA
TGTGCCTGGAGTCACACAGGGGGCAATCAGCCCCAGCATTTT
CAWSHTGGNQPQHF
>TRBV15|NA|TRBJ2-7|NA
TGTGCCACCAGCAGACAGGGGATGATGTACGAGCAGTACTTC
CATSRQGMMYEQYF
>TRBV7-9|NA|TRBJ2-7|NA
TGTGCCAGCAGCTCACAGACCTACGAGCAGTACTTC
CASSSQTYEQYF
>TRBV12-5|TRBD2|TRBJ2-7|NA
TGTGCTAGTGGTTTGGGGATAGCGGGGAGGAACGAGCAGTACTTC
CASGLGIAGRNEQYF
>TRBV9|TRBD1|TRBJ1-1|few
TGTGCCAGCAGCGTTACAGGGGGTAGCGCTGAAGCTTTCTTT
CASSVTGGSAEAFF
>TRBV25-1|NA|TRBJ1-2|NA
TGTGCCAGCTCCCGCGGGGGTGACGGCTACACCTTC
CASSRGGDGYTF
>TRBV2|TRBD1|TRBJ1-1|NA
TGTGCCAGCAGTCCACAGGGGTCGAACACTGAAGCTTTCTTT
CASSPQGSNTEAFF
>TRBV10-1|NA|TRBJ1-1|NA
TGCGCCAGCAGTGATACCGGCACTGAAGCTTTCTTT
CASSDTGTEAFF
>TRBV6-1|NA|TRBJ2-2|NA
TGTGCCAGCAGTGAAGCGTTGGGGCAAAACACCGGGGAGCTGTTTTTT
CASSEALGQNTGELFF
>TRBV9|TRBD2|TRBJ2-5|NA
TGTGCCAGCAGCGTAGCGGGGGGGCGCGGGGAGACCCAGTACTTC
CASSVAGGRGETQYF